The text below deals with one TCR beta chain. The table came from immunoSEQ multiplex PCR; TCRdb's copy has only in-frame clones and leaves some out. The table has around 78,000 clones, 80% to 90% seen once. These data originate in a study of OX40 agonist ivuxolimab in advanced cancers. Trimming stripped 8 bases from V and 0 bases from J, with 8 bases between. Germline CDR1 reads SGHVS; CDR2 reads FNYEAQ. The CDR3 is 13 amino acids. This chain links TRBV7-6 with TRBJ1-3; D call uncertain. Sequences were derived from CD4+ or CD8+ T cells sorted from blood, sampled in a trial of the OX40 agonist ivuxolimab. The sequence was collected from an adult with an advanced solid tumor such as melanoma, head and neck, liver or kidney cancer. DNA for the CDR3: TGTGCCAGCCAACAGTTCTCTGGAAACACCATATATTTT. This sequence encodes CASQQFSGNTIYF.